A selection of T cell receptor beta chains follows, all from one sample in a study of blood T cell repertoires in COVID-19. Assay used: immunoSEQ multiplex PCR; TCRdb lists only in-frame clones, some missing. The sample includes about 30,000 clones, roughly 89% seen only once; the top ten take about 26%. The sample was peripheral blood. The receptor set was obtained from a man aged 80 or over with acute or convalescent COVID-19. The CDR3 runs from the conserved cysteine through the conserved F or W. D genes are given only for firm matches.

d_call: TRBD2; j_call: TRBJ2-1; v_call: TRBV7-2; cdr3_aa: CASSLAGTSGGNEQFF; cdr3_nt: TGTGCCAGCAGCTTAGCGGGGACTAGCGGGGGGAATGAGCAGTTCTTC
d_call: TRBD1; j_call: TRBJ1-1; v_call: TRBV3-1/TRBV3-2; cdr3_aa: CASSPGTGTDLITEAFF; cdr3_nt: TGTGCCAGCAGCCCAGGGACAGGGACGGACTTGATCACTGAAGCTTTCTTT
d_call: TRBD1; j_call: TRBJ1-2; v_call: TRBV5-6; cdr3_aa: CASSLRDRGLGWDGYTF; cdr3_nt: TGTGCCAGCAGCTTGCGGGACAGGGGGCTAGGATGGGATGGCTACACCTTC
d_call: TRBD2; j_call: TRBJ2-1; v_call: TRBV3-1/TRBV3-2; cdr3_aa: CASSQDELAGGLSYNEQFF; cdr3_nt: TGTGCCAGCAGCCAAGATGAACTAGCGGGAGGCCTCTCCTACAATGAGCAGTTCTTC
d_call: TRBD1; j_call: TRBJ2-2; v_call: TRBV7-9; cdr3_aa: CASSPGTGGSGGELFF; cdr3_nt: TGTGCCAGCAGCCCCGGGACAGGGGGGAGTGGCGGGGAGCTGTTTTTT
d_call: TRBD1; j_call: TRBJ2-7; v_call: TRBV5-1; cdr3_aa: CASSLAYRGDQEQYF; cdr3_nt: TGCGCCAGCAGCTTGGCTTACAGGGGAGATCAGGAGCAGTACTTC
d_call: NA; j_call: TRBJ1-3; v_call: TRBV6-1; cdr3_aa: CASSEGQPSGNTIYF; cdr3_nt: TGTGCCAGCAGTGAAGGACAGCCCTCTGGAAACACCATATATTTT
d_call: TRBD1; j_call: TRBJ2-2; v_call: TRBV4-1; cdr3_aa: CASSLTGDTGELFF; cdr3_nt: TGCGCCAGCTCACTAACAGGGGACACCGGGGAGCTGTTTTTT
d_call: TRBD1; j_call: TRBJ1-2; v_call: TRBV12-3/TRBV12-4; cdr3_aa: CASSFRQGGGYTF; cdr3_nt: TGTGCCAGCAGTTTTAGACAGGGGGGAGGCTACACCTTC
d_call: NA; j_call: TRBJ2-2; v_call: TRBV6-2/TRBV6-3; cdr3_aa: CASSLSYTGELFF; cdr3_nt: TGTGCCAGCAGTTTGTCGTACACCGGGGAGCTGTTTTTT
d_call: TRBD1; j_call: TRBJ2-7; v_call: TRBV5-4; cdr3_aa: CASRVDRGPYEQYF; cdr3_nt: TGTGCCAGCAGGGTTGACAGGGGGCCCTACGAGCAGTACTTC